This T cell receptor beta chain was captured in a study of T cell responses to AZD1222 COVID-19 vaccine (dated by TCRdb to the early 2020s). Some background on the complete study: Because spike-specific TCR depth and breadth did not differ between the two schedules, AZD1222 recipients who got a second dose at roughly 4 weeks were pooled with those who got a second dose at roughly 12 weeks. A total of more than 230 trial participants underwent TCR sequencing, of whom 207 received two doses of AZD1222 and around 25 received two doses of the MenACWY control vaccine. Trial participants were enrolled into age subgroups of 18-55, 56-69 and 70-plus years, which contained 148, 28 and 57 TCR-sequenced participants, respectively. Study-level results and caveats: Most participants were white British and females outnumbered males, and the authors suggested that clonal diversity may have been underestimated. Conclusions about previously exposed vaccinees are limited, since just 5 or 6 AZD1222 recipients were seropositive for SARS-CoV-2 at baseline. Because no day 14 peak-response samples were available, repertoires were characterized only after the peak T cell response. After two AZD1222 doses, spike-specific TCR breadth and depth were significantly higher than at day 0 and than in MenACWY recipients. The 56-69-year group was small, and its depth increase did not reach significance, likely because of low power. The whole spike protein was spanned by vaccine-associated CD4 TCRs, and dominant responses were seen in regions 160-218 and 743-854. Epitopes outside the regions mutated in the B.1.351 and B.1.1.7 variants were reportedly recognized by nearly half of the unique spike-specific TCRs.

In the case of this clone: Its antigen has not been determined. Base qualities are not recorded, but no much larger clone differs from it by a single base.

The CDR3 regions of human TCRbeta chains were analyzed by immunosequencing. In the source study's methods: TCRs in the repertoires were compared against a reference library of SARS-CoV-2-specific TCRs that had been generated with the MIRA antigen-specificity platform. Breadth was defined as the fraction of unique TCRs that were SARS-CoV-2-associated, and depth was defined as the fraction of total T cells that were SARS-CoV-2-associated. Using the MIRA data, each spike-specific TCR was mapped to the spike region that the TCR reacts to and placed in a CD4 or CD8 class. Log10-transformed breadth and depth values were compared by one-way ANOVA with Sidak's multiple comparisons tests. Here the immuneACCESS table is served through TCRdb, limited to in-frame sequences with V and J called. Missing clones are a known gap in these copies; in checked studies unresolved V genes cover under half, and the rest lacks a known reason. The V and J calls and the clone size are those of that table, but D and trimming were determined from the DNA. The sample table lists 200,000 or so clones, 94% of them with a count of one. The top ten clones comprise 9.2% of the sample.

The time point label, as the study defines it: baseline before first vaccination. Vaccinee samples came from UK trials COV001 and COV002, including a single-blind randomized controlled phase 2/3 trial of AZD1222 (ChAdOx1 nCoV-19) in healthy adults. Trial participant PBMC samples were collected at day 0 and day 28 after the second dose for TCRbeta chain sequencing. A distance of 8 bases separates the germline ends of V and J, which lose 1 base and 3 bases respectively. The CDR3 runs 14 amino acids, cysteine and phenylalanine included. Solely the CDR3 DNA is kept, with 42 bases framed from the first base. Via the germline V gene, CDR1 is SGHAT and CDR2 FQNNGV.

The chain links TRBV11-2 with TRBJ2-3; a tentative D match to TRBD2 spans 5 bases. Sequenced here: peripheral blood, sampled on day 0 of AZD1222 vaccination. This clonotype was obtained from an adult in good health. The CDR3 sequence is CASSLAPGTDTQYF. The nucleotides are TGTGCCAGCAGCTTAGCCCCGGGGACAGATACGCAGTATTTT.